The 25 T cell receptor beta chains reported below all come from one sample, sequenced in a study of T cell responses to AZD1222 COVID-19 vaccine. Sequencing used immunoSEQ multiplex PCR; TCRdb keeps in-frame clones, though not all of them. The sample records about 140,000 clones, about 90% being singletons. The source material was peripheral blood, sampled 28 days after the second dose of the MenACWY control vaccine. Source of these receptors: an adult who received the MenACWY meningococcal vaccine as a control.

V gene TRBV18 combines with J gene TRBJ2-5; no firm D call. This CDR3 spans 13 amino acids. V lost 2 bases and J lost 5, with 9 bases in between. Germline CDR1 is KGHSH and CDR2 is LQKENI. The chain's CDR3 is CASSPLGKETQYF. The CDR3 DNA reads as TGTGCCAGCTCACCATTAGGGAAGGAGACCCAGTACTTC.

The chain couples TRBV28 to TRBJ2-5; TRBD1 matches at 7 bases. Per the germline V gene, CDR1 is MDHEN and CDR2 is SYDVKM. The trim removed 6 bases at V and 1 base at J, leaving 5 bases unmatched. The CDR3 has 14 residues. The CDR3 reads CASSSGQSQETQYF. In nucleotides, the CDR3 is TGTGCCAGCAGCTCGGGACAGAGCCAAGAGACCCAGTACTTC.

The table lists this clone with a count of one. The chain is built from TRBV19 and TRBJ2-7; TRBD2 matches 11 bases. J gave up 6 bases and V 6 bases, and 7 bases lay outside the gene matches. From germline, CDR1 is LNHDA and CDR2 SQIVND (reference sequence). The CDR3 consists of 14 residues. The CDR3 here is CASRTTSGIAEQYF. DNA for the CDR3: TGTGCCAGTAGAACGACTAGCGGGATTGCCGAGCAGTACTTC.

This chain uses TRBV7-3 with TRBJ2-1, with 7 bases that match TRBD1. This CDR3 has 15 residues. Germline-derived CDR1 and CDR2 are SGHTA and FQGTGA. Germline trimming cut 5 bases from V and 3 bases from J; bases unmatched to any gene: 7. DNA of the CDR3: TGTGCCAGCAGCCCCGGGACAGTGGACTACAATGAGCAGTTCTTC. This gives the protein CASSPGTVDYNEQFF.

The gene calls are TRBV9 and TRBJ1-4, with TRBD1 identical over 10 bases. The CDR3 loop spans 14 amino acids. Germline lookup yields CDR1 SGDLS and CDR2 YYNGEE. Trimming took 2 bases from V and 8 from J; bases not matched to a gene: 3. CDR3 nucleotide sequence: TGTGCCAGCAGCGTGACAGGGGGCGCGGAAAAACTGTTTTTT. Translation gives CASSVTGGAEKLFF.

This clone was seen only once. This same CDR3 is encoded by further DNA sequences in the sample. The chain has TRBV28 and TRBJ1-2, with D maybe TRBD1 (6 bases). This CDR3 has 14 residues. The V end was cut by 4 bases, the J end by 4 bases, with 13 bases between. From germline, CDR1 is MDHEN and CDR2 SYDVKM. CDR3 sequence reads: CASSSPQGSYGYTF. The CDR3 DNA reads TGTGCCAGCAGTTCCCCCCAGGGGAGCTATGGCTACACCTTC.

This clone was counted between two and nine times. The chain couples TRBV2 to TRBJ2-5; D possibly corresponds to TRBD1 (5 bases). The CDR3 is 12 amino acids. Trimming left V 7 bases short and J 0 bases short, with 6 bases between. Germline CDR1 reads SNHLY; CDR2 reads FYNNEI. The CDR3 DNA follows: TGTGCCAGCACACAGGACCAAGAGACCCAGTACTTC. As protein: CASTQDQETQYF.

This clone has only one observation. This rearrangement joins TRBV5-1 to TRBJ2-1; D not certain. Trimming took 5 bases from V and 3 from J, leaving 12 bases between them. The CDR3 runs 14 residues. Per the germline V gene, CDR1 is SGHRS and CDR2 is YFSETQ. CDR3 DNA: TGCGCCAGCAGTCGGGCTAGTAACTACAATGAGCAGTTCTTC. It specifies CASSRASNYNEQFF.

The chain uses TRBV28 and TRBJ1-1; D not certain. V gave up 5 bases and J gave up 1 base, with 11 bases separating them. This CDR3 region has 14 residues. Germline V gene data show CDR1 as MDHEN and CDR2 as SYDVKM. CDR3 coding DNA: TGTGCCAGCAGTAGCCTCCTGGGGAACACTGAAGCTTTCTTT. It codes for CASSSLLGNTEAFF.

The J gene is TRBJ2-7, the V gene TRBV28, with 10 bases fitting TRBD2. With V trimmed by 3 bases and J by 2 bases, 1 base remained unmatched. This CDR3 is built from 14 residues. Germline V gene sequence: CDR1 MDHEN, CDR2 SYDVKM. In DNA form, the CDR3 reads TGTGCCAGCAGTTTGCTAGCGGGGGCCTACGAGCAGTACTTC. It yields the protein CASSLLAGAYEQYF.

The rearrangement uses TRBV7-2 and TRBJ2-5, with D perhaps matching TRBD1 (6 bases). The germline CDR1 and CDR2 sequences are SGHTA and FQGNSA. The CDR3 sequence is 12 residues long. The V gene lost 8 bases and the J gene lost 0 bases, with 7 bases spanning the gap. CDR3 nucleotides: TGTGCCAGCGGACAGTACCAAGAGACCCAGTACTTC. This gives the protein CASGQYQETQYF.

The chain joins TRBV7-9 to TRBJ1-2; D remains ambiguous. Germline CDR1 and CDR2: SEHNR and FQNEAQ (reference sequence). V lost 4 bases, J lost 4 bases, and 16 bases lay in between. This CDR3 region has 15 residues. This CDR3 is CASSSSSGQVYGYTF. DNA for the CDR3: TGTGCCAGCAGCTCGTCAAGCGGGCAGGTCTATGGCTACACCTTC.

V usage is TRBV2 and J usage is TRBJ2-1, with D possibly TRBD2 on 6 matching bases. Germline assignment: CDR1 SNHLY and CDR2 FYNNEI. This CDR3 has 13 residues. V lost 8 bases, J lost 10 bases, and 18 bases lay in between. The DNA of the CDR3 is TGTGCCAGCGGAGGGGAGTGGGGTTTAGAGCAGTTCTTC. Residues: CASGGEWGLEQFF.

The rearrangement joins TRBV7-2 to TRBJ1-4; D ambiguous. V lost 5 bases, J lost 8 bases, and 12 bases lay in between. This CDR3 spans 13 amino acids. CDR1 and CDR2 (germline): SGHTA, FQGNSA. CDR3 DNA sequence: TGTGCCAGCAGCACACAAAGAGGGGAAAAACTGTTTTTT. This sequence encodes CASSTQRGEKLFF.

By share of the sample, this clone is medium-sized. The chain uses TRBV18 and TRBJ2-7; D may match TRBD1 or TRBD2 (5 bases each). The V end was cut by 6 bases, the J end by 5 bases, with 20 bases between. The germline V gene has CDR1 KGHSH and CDR2 LQKENI. CDR3 length: 15 amino acids. CDR3 region: CASSLERGGINEQYF. The CDR3 DNA reads as TGTGCCAGCTCCCTGGAACGGGGCGGTATAAACGAGCAGTACTTC. The variable domain in full, completed from reference TRBV18 and TRBJ2-7, reads NAGVMQNPRHLVRRRGQEARLRCSPMKGHSHVYWYRQLPEEGLKFMVYLQKENIIDESGMPKERFSAEFPKEGPSILRIQQVVRGDSAAYFCASSLERGGINEQYFGPGTRLTVT.

The V call is TRBV4-3, the J call TRBJ2-5; D is perhaps TRBD1 (6 bases). V was pared by 3 bases and J by 5 bases, with 10 bases between. Germline V lookup: CDR1 LGHNA, CDR2 YSLEER. CDR3 length: 13 amino acids. The CDR3: CASSQGAWETQYF. The CDR3 DNA follows: TGCGCCAGCAGCCAGGGGGCTTGGGAGACCCAGTACTTC.

The rearrangement uses TRBV5-6 and TRBJ1-6; no reliable D call. V lost 4 bases and J lost 8, with 13 bases in between. This CDR3 spans 14 amino acids. Per the germline V gene, CDR1 is SGHDT and CDR2 is YYEEEE. This CDR3 is CASSPGRSYSPLHF. DNA for the CDR3: TGTGCCAGCAGCCCAGGACGGTCGTATTCACCCCTCCACTTT.

This clone occurred once. This CDR3 is CASSQDRVRGETQYF. CDR3 in DNA: TGTGCCAGCAGCCAAGATAGGGTCAGGGGAGAGACCCAGTACTTC. V and J are TRBV3-1 (or the pseudogene TRBV3-2) and TRBJ2-5; maybe TRBD1 (6 bases). Germline CDR1 and CDR2: LGHDT and YNNKEL (reference sequence). Trimming pared 0 bases from V and 4 bases from J, leaving 12 bases between. There are 15 residues in the CDR3.

The chain has TRBV15 and TRBJ2-4; the match to TRBD1 covers 7 bases. After removal of 2 bases from V and 0 bases from J, the junction contained 16 bases not matched to a gene. There are 20 residues in the CDR3. The germline V gene has CDR1 LNHNV and CDR2 YYDKDF (reference sequence). CDR3 protein: CATSRTQGVSERLAKNIQYF. CDR3 DNA sequence: TGTGCCACCAGCAGAACTCAGGGGGTCTCTGAGAGACTAGCCAAAAACATTCAGTACTTC.

V is TRBV7-2 and J is TRBJ2-7; the D gene is possibly TRBD2 (7 bases). Germline CDR1 is SGHTA and CDR2 is FQGNSA. V gave up 3 bases and J gave up 3 bases, with 15 bases separating them. The CDR3 is made up of 15 amino acids. Written as DNA, the CDR3 is TGTGCCAGCAGCTTCTCGGGGGGCTCCTTCTACGAGCAGTACTTC. Residues: CASSFSGGSFYEQYF.

The chain is built from TRBV12-3 or TRBV12-4 and TRBJ1-5, with D maybe TRBD1 (6 bases). The V end lost 5 bases, the J end lost 11 bases, and 16 bases lay between the germline ends. There are 13 residues in the CDR3. CDR3 in DNA: TGTGCCAGCAGTACCCGGGAGGGGGACGCCCAGCATTTT. The encoded protein is CASSTREGDAQHF.

This clone was seen a handful of times. The V call is TRBV19, the J call TRBJ2-5; no firm D call. The CDR3 runs to 11 residues. The ends were cut back, 6 bases at V and 5 bases at J, with 7 bases in the middle. CDR1 is LNHDA and CDR2 is SQIVND in the germline V gene (reference sequence). CDR3 residues: CASSVQETQYF. The CDR3 DNA reads TGTGCCAGTAGCGTTCAGGAGACCCAGTACTTC.

This chain connects TRBV6-5 to TRBJ1-1; tentatively, D is TRBD1 (5 bases). The CDR3 is made up of 13 amino acids. The V gene lost 5 bases and the J gene lost 2 bases, with 9 bases spanning the gap. Germline assignment: CDR1 MNHEY and CDR2 SVGAGI. This CDR3 reads CASSRQKNTEAFF. The CDR3 nucleotides are TGTGCCAGCAGTCGACAGAAAAACACTGAAGCTTTCTTT.

The chain recombines TRBV30 with TRBJ1-1, with TRBD1 matching over 11 bases. Trimming at V came to 5 bases and at J to 1 base, leaving 9 bases not matched to a gene. Germline V gene sequence: CDR1 GTSNPN, CDR2 SVGIG (reference sequence). CDR3 length: 16 residues. CDR3 coding DNA: TGTGCCTGGGAACGACCCGGGACAGGGGGGAACACTGAAGCTTTCTTT. Translation gives CAWERPGTGGNTEAFF.

V usage is TRBV7-8 and J usage is TRBJ1-5; 7 bases fit TRBD1. The CDR3 contains 16 residues. Germline loops: CDR1 SGHVS, CDR2 FQNEAQ. The ends lost 2 bases at V and 2 bases at J; junction bases unmatched: 6. Here the CDR3 reads CASSLLGGTGNQPQHF. The CDR3 DNA reads as TGTGCCAGCAGCTTATTGGGAGGGACAGGCAATCAGCCCCAGCATTTT.